What follows is one T cell receptor (beta chain) and its context. The CDR3 loop spans 13 amino acids. The germline V gene has CDR1 SNHLY and CDR2 FYNNEI. V was clipped by 8 bases and J by 3 bases, with 13 bases between them. The sample is drawn from a study of radiotherapy plus CTLA-4 blockade in lung cancer. The method was immunoSEQ multiplex PCR; TCRdb's version includes in-frame clones alone and lacks a portion of them. The profile covers around 90,000 clones, with approximately 80% appearing a single time and about 14% taken by the ten largest. V usage is TRBV2 and J usage is TRBJ1-2; unclear D gene. This TCR was sampled from a human donor with non-small cell lung cancer that progressed on radiotherapy plus ipilimumab. The sequencing here drew on peripheral blood, taken from a patient treated with radiotherapy plus ipilimumab. CDR3 DNA: TGTGCCAGCCGAAGATACAATGACTATGGCTACACCTTC. Translated: CASRRYNDYGYTF.